Included here is one T cell receptor (beta chain) sequence, with context. Its antigen is still unknown. The PCR employed 60 Vbeta primers together with 13 Jbeta primers. This table comes from immunoSEQ multiplex PCR, and its TCRdb copy is limited to in-frame clones, with some not included. The sample has some 100,000 clones, around 75% seen once. This specimen comes from a study of cytomegalovirus exposure and HLA in healthy donors. Whole-study context: For the approximately 360 genotyped donors, 75% to 90% fell within the Caucasian-associated ancestry cluster. Whole-study findings and limits: It is likely that the observed cluster of highly shared sequence variants was a sequencing artifact.

V lost 7 bases, J lost 8 bases, and 14 bases stayed unmatched. The germline V gene encodes CDR1 LGHNT and CDR2 FRNRAP. This CDR3 comprises 16 residues. All the people who gave samples were healthy bone marrow donors. The chain couples TRBV12-5 to TRBJ2-2; TRBD2 matches at 9 bases. The receptor comes from a woman younger than 35 in good health and CMV-seropositive. Sequenced sample: PBMCs. CDR3 sequence reads: CASAPRDTSGFGELFF. In DNA form, the CDR3 reads TGTGCTAGTGCCCCCCGCGATACTAGCGGGTTTGGGGAGCTGTTTTTT. Together with reference TRBV12-5 and TRBJ2-2, the CDR3 gives the full variable domain: DARVTQTPRHKVTEMGQEVTMRCQPILGHNTVFWYRQTMMQGLELLAYFRNRAPLDDSGMPKDRFSAEMPDATLATLKIQPSEPRDSAVYFCASAPRDTSGFGELFFGEGSRLTVL.